A single sample is the source of the 20 T cell receptor beta chains below, sequenced in a study of beta chain features in type 1 diabetes. Study-wide findings and caveats: Moderately but significantly shorter TCRB CDR3s were found in Type 1 diabetes patients in all four CD4+ subsets.

Which antigens these TCRs recognize remains unknown. Sequencing targeted expressed TCRB transcripts, as all isolated RNA had been reverse transcribed. The protocol was immunoSEQ multiplex PCR, while the TCRdb copy is restricted to in-frame clones and leaves out a portion. The sample shows around 300,000 clones, approximately 16% of them seen only once. The sample taken for sequencing was naive CD4+ T cells from blood. These receptors all come from a man aged 18 to 30 with type 1 diabetes.

This clone was seen a handful of times. V and J are TRBV7-2 and TRBJ2-7; 10 bases line up with TRBD2. Per the germline V gene, CDR1 is SGHTA and CDR2 is FQGNSA. V lost 3 bases, J lost 2 bases, and 4 bases stayed unmatched. The CDR3 runs 15 residues. The DNA of the CDR3 is TGTGCCAGCAGCTTTACTAGCGGGGAGGCCTACGAGCAGTACTTC. This gives the protein CASSFTSGEAYEQYF.

The rearrangement joins TRBV28 to TRBJ2-1; 7 nucleotides align to TRBD2. J gave up 1 base and V 10 bases, and 16 bases lay outside the gene matches. The CDR3 loop spans 17 amino acids. Germline V lookup: CDR1 MDHEN, CDR2 SYDVKM. For the CDR3, the DNA is TGTGCCATCCTCGACCGGGGCGGGGGTGGATCCTACAATGAGCAGTTCTTC. Translating gives CAILDRGGGGSYNEQFF.

This clone came up a few times. The V and J genes are TRBV15 and TRBJ2-7; maybe TRBD1 (6 bases). CDR3 length equals 15 residues. V shed 0 bases and J shed 0 bases, with 9 bases lying between them. CDR1 and CDR2 from the germline V gene are LNHNV and YYDKDF (reference sequence). In nucleotides, the CDR3 is TGTGCCACCAGCAGAGAAATACAGGGCTCCTACGAGCAGTACTTC. As protein: CATSREIQGSYEQYF.

This clone was detected only a few times. The chain is built from TRBV30 and TRBJ2-5; 12 positions agree with TRBD2. Losses at the gene ends were 2 bases for V and 0 bases for J; bases not matched to a gene: 10. This CDR3 has 18 residues. Germline CDR1 reads GTSNPN; CDR2 reads SVGIG (reference sequence). This CDR3 is CAWSPGTSGPSDQETQYF. CDR3 coding DNA: TGTGCCTGGAGTCCCGGGACTAGCGGGCCCTCAGACCAAGAGACCCAGTACTTC.

Only one count was recorded for this clone. The rearrangement joins TRBV6-5 to TRBJ2-6; D is unresolved. The CDR3 is 15 residues long. Per the germline V gene, CDR1 is MNHEY and CDR2 is SVGAGI. V gave up 0 bases and J gave up 0 bases, with 3 bases separating them. The CDR3 DNA reads as TGTGCCAGCAGTTACTCCGTCTCTGGGGCCAACGTCCTGACTTTC. It encodes CASSYSVSGANVLTF.

This clone was counted a few times. This chain uses TRBV15 with TRBJ2-3; the match to TRBD2 covers 8 bases. CDR3 length: 15 residues. With 3 bases clipped from V and 3 bases from J, the junction kept 5 bases outside the gene matches. Germline CDR1 reads LNHNV; CDR2 reads YYDKDF (reference sequence). The CDR3 region has the DNA TGTGCCACCAGCAGCGGGGGGGCCGCGACAGATACGCAGTATTTT. Amino acid sequence: CATSSGGAATDTQYF.

The chain couples TRBV28 to TRBJ1-1; D is perhaps TRBD1 (5 bases). The germline V and J ends were trimmed by 6 bases and 0 bases, with 20 bases remaining between them. The CDR3 covers 17 residues. The V gene's germline CDR1 is MDHEN and CDR2 SYDVKM. CDR3: CASSLLTGGAMNTEAFF. The CDR3 DNA reads TGTGCCAGCAGCCTCTTAACAGGTGGGGCCATGAACACTGAAGCTTTCTTT.

The chain carries TRBV4-3 and TRBJ2-4; 7 bases agree with TRBD1. Germline lookup yields CDR1 LGHNA and CDR2 YSLEER. V lost 0 bases and J lost 4; bases outside the gene matches: 3. There are 15 residues in the CDR3. The CDR3: CASSQDRQGKNIQYF. Here the CDR3 DNA reads TGCGCCAGCAGCCAAGACCGACAGGGAAAAAACATTCAGTACTTC.

The rearrangement uses TRBV15 and TRBJ2-5; the D gene is possibly TRBD2 (5 bases). The CDR3 covers 14 residues. The germline V gene encodes CDR1 LNHNV and CDR2 YYDKDF (reference sequence). V was shortened by 1 base and J by 5 bases, with 11 bases between the two germline ends. The CDR3 here is CATSRGFRGETQYF. The DNA of the CDR3 is TGTGCCACCAGCAGAGGCTTCCGAGGGGAGACCCAGTACTTC.

This clone has only a few counts. The chain employs TRBV27 and TRBJ2-7; the match to TRBD2 covers 9 bases. The CDR3 runs to 14 residues. CDR1 is MNHEY and CDR2 is SMNVEV in the germline V gene (reference sequence). V was pared by 8 bases and J by 3 bases, with 8 bases of the junction left unmatched. The CDR3 DNA reads TGTGCCAGCTCCTACCAGACTAGCGGCTACGAGCAGTACTTC. Translated, it gives CASSYQTSGYEQYF.

This clone has just a few counts. The chain links TRBV19 to TRBJ2-7; D perhaps matches TRBD2 (6 bases). Between the trimmed V and J ends, which lost 5 bases and 0 bases, there was a span of 20 bases. Germline V gene lookup returns CDR1 LNHDA and CDR2 SQIVND (reference sequence). This CDR3 comprises 17 residues. CDR3 loop: CASSPRGTSRTSYEQYF. The CDR3 DNA reads TGTGCCAGTAGTCCCCGTGGCACTAGCCGGACCTCCTACGAGCAGTACTTC.

This clone was seen a few times. This chain connects TRBV30 to TRBJ2-7; 7 nucleotides match TRBD1. V shed 5 bases, J shed 4 bases, and the junction held 2 bases outside the gene matches. The CDR3 loop spans 11 amino acids. Germline CDR1 GTSNPN, CDR2 SVGIG (reference sequence). CDR3 amino acids: CAWGTEYEQYF. The CDR3 nucleotides read TGTGCCTGGGGGACAGAGTACGAGCAGTACTTC.

This clone came up a few times. The V gene is TRBV25-1, the J gene TRBJ2-5; D is possibly TRBD2 (5 bases). Per germline, CDR1 MGHDK and CDR2 SYGVNS. V was cut by 6 bases and J by 4 bases, with 6 bases left in between. This CDR3 is built from 11 residues. CDR3 amino acids: CASRRAETQYF. The CDR3, as DNA: TGTGCCAGCAGGAGGGCAGAGACCCAGTACTTC. The whole variable domain, filled in from reference TRBV25-1 and TRBJ2-5, reads EADIYQTPRYLVIGTGKKITLECSQTMGHDKMYWYQQDPGMELHLIHYSYGVNSTEKGDLSSESTVSRIRTEHFPLTLESARPSHTSQYLCASRRAETQYFGPGTRLLVL.

This clone came up a few times. This chain uses TRBV10-3 with TRBJ2-3, with 9 bases fitting TRBD2. Germline V gives CDR1 ENHRY, CDR2 SYGVKD. The CDR3 consists of 15 residues. Trimming cost V 5 bases and J 0 bases; bases outside gene matches: 3. The CDR3 nucleotides read TGTGCCATCAGTTTAACTAGCGGGAGCACAGATACGCAGTATTTT. Its protein product is CAISLTSGSTDTQYF.

The V and J genes are TRBV5-1 and TRBJ2-6; D is unclear. The CDR3 totals 15 residues. CDR1 and CDR2 (germline): SGHRS, YFSETQ. The V and J ends lost 5 bases and 0 bases respectively, with 9 bases between them. CDR3 sequence (DNA): TGCGCCAGCAGGATTGTCAGCTCTGGGGCCAACGTCCTGACTTTC. This sequence encodes CASRIVSSGANVLTF.

The genes are TRBV2 and TRBJ1-4; D is possibly TRBD1 (5 bases). Trimming took off 6 bases at V and 11 bases at J, with 16 bases between the two ends. The germline CDR1 and CDR2 sequences are SNHLY and FYNNEI. The CDR3 runs 13 residues. The CDR3 region is CASSQGQGWKLFF. The CDR3 nucleotides are TGTGCCAGCAGCCAAGGGCAGGGCTGGAAACTGTTTTTT.

This clone was seen a few times. This chain links TRBV28 with TRBJ1-5; 8 bases align to TRBD1. V lost 3 bases to trimming and J lost 8 bases; unmatched junction nucleotides: 9. The CDR3 is 15 residues long. CDR1 is MDHEN, CDR2 SYDVKM, per germline. The CDR3 spells CASSFRGRLWEPQHF. DNA for the CDR3: TGTGCCAGCAGTTTCAGGGGGCGGTTATGGGAGCCCCAGCATTTT.

The V and J genes are TRBV30 and TRBJ2-1; 15 bases agree with TRBD2. Germline V gene sequence: CDR1 GTSNPN, CDR2 SVGIG (reference sequence). With 5 bases clipped from V and 9 bases from J, the junction kept 8 bases outside the gene matches. CDR3 length: 15 amino acids. DNA for the CDR3: TGTGCCTGGGGGGGGACTAGCGGGAGGAGAGGTGAGCAGTTCTTC. It is translated as CAWGGTSGRRGEQFF.

Here the CDR3 DNA reads TGTGCCAGCAGCTTAGGCGGGTTTCGAAATCAGCCCCAGCATTTT. Its translation: CASSLGGFRNQPQHF. The rearrangement links TRBV7-2 to TRBJ1-5; D is unclear. V lost 1 base and J 4 bases, leaving 11 bases between the germline ends. This CDR3 spans 15 amino acids. CDR1 is SGHTA, CDR2 FQGNSA, per germline.

The chain links TRBV28 to TRBJ2-7, with 7 bases aligning to TRBD2. The ends lost 5 bases at V and 3 bases at J; junction bases unmatched: 13. The CDR3 runs 16 residues. Per the germline V gene, CDR1 is MDHEN and CDR2 is SYDVKM. CDR3 nucleotides: TGTGCCAGCAGTCCCTCTTCGGGCGGGAGAAACTACGAGCAGTACTTC. This gives the protein CASSPSSGGRNYEQYF.